This T cell receptor (beta chain) was observed in a study of Ad26.COV2.S vaccination and SARS-CoV-2 variants. As for the study in general: Intramuscular Ad26.COV2.S doses were given once or twice, 56 days apart. Notes on the study in general: With respect to non-spike TCR breadth, vaccine and placebo recipients were similar.

Sequencing was performed with immunoSEQ multiplex PCR; in TCRdb, only in-frame clones are kept and a portion is missing. The sample consists of more than 300,000 clones, around 81% of them appearing once. The treatment is: 15 to 20 received Ad26.COV2.S at low or high dose, single or two shots; roughly five received placebo; per-sample allocation not given. Sampling happened 63 days after the first vaccine or placebo injection. Germline loops: CDR1 SGHRS, CDR2 YFSETQ. This CDR3 region has 15 residues. The V and J ends lost 5 bases and 1 base respectively, with 15 bases between them. As regards this clone: Its antigen is currently unknown.

The sample here was peripheral blood, taken in a trial of Ad26.COV2.S vaccine versus placebo. This receptor was identified in a person between 18 and 65 years old who received the Ad26.COV2.S COVID-19 vaccine or a placebo. The V gene is TRBV5-1, the J gene TRBJ1-2; D gene unclear. The CDR3 DNA reads as TGCGCCAGCAGGTTTGATGGTGCCAGTAACTATGGCTACACCTTC. Translated: CASRFDGASNYGYTF.